A selection of T cell receptor beta chains follows, all from one sample in a study of blood T cell repertoires in COVID-19. TCRdb's copy holds only in-frame clones and misses some; the assay was immunoSEQ multiplex PCR. The sample holds more than 95,000 clones; nearly 90% are singletons and the top ten take approximately 3.1%. Sequenced material: peripheral blood. These receptor sequences come from a man aged 50 to 60 in a cohort sampled during active COVID-19. The CDR3 runs from the conserved cysteine through the conserved F or W. The D gene is left open where the match is weak. Size is stated for part of the rows, as once, few or many counts, or as a class when the clone is expanded.

abundance	j_gene	d_gene	v_gene	CDR3aa	CDR3nt
NA	TRBJ2-7	TRBD2	TRBV19	CASSPGLAGYEQYF	TGTGCCAGTAGTCCTGGACTAGCGGGCTACGAGCAGTACTTC
NA	TRBJ2-3	NA	TRBV7-2	CASSLETRSLGNTQYF	TGTGCCAGCAGCTTAGAGACTAGATCCCTGGGAAATACGCAGTATTTT
NA	TRBJ1-3	NA	TRBV19	CASSIMWSSGNTIYF	TGTGCCAGTAGTATAATGTGGAGCTCTGGAAACACCATATATTTT
NA	TRBJ2-4	TRBD2	TRBV20-1	CSASRLGAGGSKNIQYF	TGCAGTGCTAGTCGGTTGGGAGCGGGGGGGTCCAAAAACATTCAGTACTTC
once	TRBJ2-7	NA	TRBV9	CASSVGAGSFYEQYF	TGTGCCAGCAGCGTAGGCGCGGGGTCCTTCTACGAGCAGTACTTC
NA	TRBJ1-3	TRBD1	TRBV7-9	CASSLSGTGAGNTIYF	TGTGCCAGCAGCTTATCCGGGACAGGGGCTGGAAACACCATATATTTT
NA	TRBJ1-1	TRBD1	TRBV12-3/TRBV12-4	CASRLQGAGKAFF	TGTGCCAGCAGACTACAGGGGGCAGGGAAAGCTTTCTTT
NA	TRBJ1-1	NA	TRBV12-3/TRBV12-4	CASSPQGTEAFF	TGTGCCAGCAGTCCGCAGGGAACTGAAGCTTTCTTT
NA	TRBJ2-1	NA	TRBV5-1	CASSRTGTGVLAGIREQFF	TGCGCCAGCAGCCGGACCGGGACAGGGGTGCTAGCGGGGATCAGGGAGCAGTTCTTC
NA	TRBJ2-3	NA	TRBV6-5	CASSYDRTSTDTQYF	TGTGCCAGCAGTTACGACAGAACCAGCACAGATACGCAGTATTTT
NA	TRBJ1-5	NA	TRBV4-1	CASSQERGQWNQPQHF	TGCGCCAGCAGCCAAGAACGGGGACAATGGAATCAGCCCCAGCATTTT
NA	TRBJ1-5	NA	TRBV2	CASSTSTYQPQHF	TGTGCCAGCAGCACCTCCACTTATCAGCCCCAGCATTTT
NA	TRBJ2-5	TRBD2	TRBV11-3	CASSLTLAGDETQYF	TGTGCCAGCAGCTTAACCCTAGCGGGGGATGAGACCCAGTACTTC
NA	TRBJ2-2	NA	TRBV9	CASSPRRGYTGELFF	TGTGCCAGCAGCCCCCGGAGGGGATACACCGGGGAGCTGTTTTTT
NA	TRBJ1-1	NA	TRBV29-1	CSGTTPGEYTEAFF	TGCAGCGGTACCACCCCAGGGGAGTACACTGAAGCTTTCTTT
NA	TRBJ1-2	NA	TRBV9	CASSLQARDYGYTF	TGTGCCAGCAGCCTACAGGCGCGAGACTATGGCTACACCTTC
few	TRBJ2-7	TRBD1	TRBV5-1	CASSLAGTGTYEQYF	TGCGCCAGCAGCTTGGCCGGGACAGGGACCTACGAGCAGTACTTC
once	TRBJ2-7	NA	TRBV2	CASSEAGTYEQYF	TGTGCCAGCAGTGAGGCAGGGACCTACGAGCAGTACTTC
NA	TRBJ2-5	NA	TRBV4-1	CASSQDPSFETQYF	TGCGCCAGCAGCCAAGATCCGAGTTTCGAGACCCAGTACTTC
NA	TRBJ2-7	NA	TRBV7-2	CASSLAGNSRSYEQYF	TGTGCCAGCAGCTTAGCTGGTAACAGCAGGTCCTACGAGCAGTACTTC
NA	TRBJ2-5	NA	TRBV6-4	CASSEEQGLAQYF	TGTGCCAGCAGTGAAGAGCAGGGTTTGGCCCAGTACTTC
NA	TRBJ2-3	TRBD2	TRBV4-1	CASSQDLASGGQDTQYF	TGCGCCAGCAGCCAAGATTTGGCTAGCGGGGGGCAAGATACGCAGTATTTT
NA	TRBJ1-5	TRBD1	TRBV5-8	CASSSYGQEMDQPQHF	TGTGCCAGCAGCTCTTACGGACAGGAGATGGATCAGCCCCAGCATTTT
once	TRBJ2-3	TRBD1	TRBV7-9	CASSYDRGRVGHTDTQYF	TGTGCCAGCAGCTATGACAGGGGGCGCGTGGGGCACACAGATACGCAGTATTTT
NA	TRBJ2-1	TRBD1	TRBV7-2	CASSFRQGQQFF	TGTGCCAGCAGCTTTCGACAGGGGCAGCAGTTCTTC
NA	TRBJ2-3	TRBD2	TRBV2	CATRRRGGTDTQYF	TGTGCCACCCGTAGGCGGGGGGGCACAGATACGCAGTATTTT
NA	TRBJ2-5	TRBD2	TRBV4-2	CASSQDFSGVIQETQYF	TGTGCCAGCAGCCAAGATTTTAGCGGGGTTATCCAAGAGACCCAGTACTTC
NA	TRBJ1-4	NA	TRBV19	CASSNGQGGEKLFF	TGTGCCAGTAGTAATGGTCAGGGAGGGGAAAAACTGTTTTTT
NA	TRBJ2-7	NA	TRBV18	CASSPPAGGTYEQYF	TGTGCCAGCTCACCACCGGCAGGTGGAACCTACGAGCAGTACTTC
NA	TRBJ1-1	TRBD1	TRBV5-5	CASSLAGQFTEAFF	TGTGCCAGCAGCTTGGCGGGACAGTTCACTGAAGCTTTCTTT
once	TRBJ1-5	NA	TRBV20-1	CSASTGQGHSQPQHF	TGCAGTGCTAGTACGGGGCAGGGACACTCTCAGCCCCAGCATTTT
NA	TRBJ2-3	TRBD2	TRBV7-6	CASSLRLAGGQDTQYF	TGTGCCAGCAGCTTAAGGCTAGCGGGGGGGCAAGATACGCAGTATTTT
NA	TRBJ2-3	NA	TRBV19	CASMGSAGTTDTQYF	TGTGCCAGTATGGGCTCGGCGGGAACCACAGATACGCAGTATTTT
few	TRBJ2-2	TRBD2	TRBV24-1	CATSDFGSGAAGGGELFF	TGTGCCACCAGTGATTTCGGTAGCGGGGCCGCCGGGGGCGGGGAGCTGTTTTTT
NA	TRBJ2-1	TRBD2	TRBV5-4	CASSIGGGLSREEFF	TGTGCCAGCTCCATTGGGGGGGGTCTTTCAAGGGAGGAGTTCTTC
NA	TRBJ1-1	TRBD1	TRBV6-5	CASRLRTGATEAFF	TGTGCCAGCAGACTTAGGACAGGGGCCACTGAAGCTTTCTTT
NA	TRBJ2-2	TRBD2	TRBV9	CASSRLSGGATGELFF	TGTGCCAGCAGCCGACTTAGCGGGGGGGCCACCGGGGAGCTGTTTTTT
NA	TRBJ1-1	NA	TRBV15	CATSRVTGGYTEAFF	TGTGCCACCAGCAGGGTTACCGGGGGGTACACTGAAGCTTTCTTT
NA	TRBJ2-1	TRBD2	TRBV18	CASSTGRTSNEQFF	TGTGCCAGCTCAACCGGGAGGACTAGCAATGAGCAGTTCTTC
NA	TRBJ2-1	TRBD1	TRBV19	CASSKQGATANNEQFF	TGTGCCAGTAGTAAACAGGGGGCCACAGCTAACAATGAGCAGTTCTTC